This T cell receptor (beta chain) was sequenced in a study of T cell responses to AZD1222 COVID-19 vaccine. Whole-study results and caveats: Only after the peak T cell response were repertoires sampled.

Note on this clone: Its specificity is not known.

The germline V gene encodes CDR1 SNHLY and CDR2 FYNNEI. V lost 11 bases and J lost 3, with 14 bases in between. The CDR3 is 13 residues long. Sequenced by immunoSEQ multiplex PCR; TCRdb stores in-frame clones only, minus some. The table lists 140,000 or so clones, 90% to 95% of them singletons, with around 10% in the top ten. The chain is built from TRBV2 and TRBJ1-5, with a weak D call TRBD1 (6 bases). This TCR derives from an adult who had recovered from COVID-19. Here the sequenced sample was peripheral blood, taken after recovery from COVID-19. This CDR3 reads CAWTDSPNQPQHF. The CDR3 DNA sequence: TGTGCCTGGACAGATTCACCCAATCAGCCCCAGCATTTT.